Presented here are 18 T cell receptor beta chains from one specimen sequenced in a study of blood T cell repertoires in COVID-19. Assay: immunoSEQ multiplex PCR; the TCRdb copy retains only in-frame clones and omits some. The repertoire consists of more than 200,000 clones, with 87% occurring once and the leading ten covering 7.2%. Sequenced material: PBMCs or T cells enriched from blood (not recorded which). All receptors come from a man aged 25 to 45 in a cohort exposed to, infected with or recovered from COVID-19 (not recorded which).

V and J are TRBV15 and TRBJ2-2; the D gene is possibly TRBD2 (5 bases). There are 15 residues in the CDR3. CDR1 and CDR2 from the germline V gene are LNHNV and YYDKDF (reference sequence). V shed 2 bases and J shed 1 base, with 8 bases lying between them. The chain's CDR3 is CATSRREQNTGELFF. The CDR3 DNA sequence: TGTGCCACCAGCAGAAGGGAGCAGAACACCGGGGAGCTGTTTTTT.

V and J are TRBV19 and TRBJ1-6; D may be TRBD1 (6 bases). Germline assignment: CDR1 LNHDA and CDR2 SQIVND (reference sequence). This CDR3 has 14 amino acids. V was trimmed by 7 bases and J by 3 bases, leaving 10 bases between them. The chain's CDR3 is CASTQGHYNSPLHF. Written as DNA, the CDR3 is TGTGCCAGTACCCAGGGACACTATAATTCACCCCTCCACTTT.

The J gene is TRBJ2-2, the V gene TRBV2, with a tentative D call TRBD1 (6 bases). Between the trimmed V and J ends, which lost 8 bases and 5 bases, there was a span of 15 bases. Germline CDR1 reads SNHLY; CDR2 reads FYNNEI. There are 14 residues in the CDR3. For the CDR3, the DNA is TGTGCCAGCGACAGGCAGGGTGGAACCGGGGAGCTGTTTTTT. This encodes CASDRQGGTGELFF.

The chain is built from TRBV21-1 and TRBJ2-5; TRBD2, the table's D call, lacks a check against the DNA. TRBV21-1 is an annotated pseudogene. The CDR3 is made up of 17 amino acids. The CDR3 reads CASSKALIAGDQETQYF. CDR3 in DNA: TGTGCCAGCAGCAAAGCGCTAATAGCGGGAGATCAAGAGACCCAGTACTTC.

The chain carries TRBV27 and TRBJ2-3; 11 bases fit TRBD2. The CDR3 has 17 amino acids. Germline CDR1 and CDR2: MNHEY and SMNVEV (reference sequence). Unmatched junction bases numbered 3, after V lost 1 base and J lost 0 bases. The CDR3 DNA follows: TGTGCCAGCAGTTTATTAGCGGGAGGGCATAGCACAGATACGCAGTATTTT. As protein: CASSLLAGGHSTDTQYF.

This clone was detected a few times. V and J are TRBV19 and TRBJ1-2, with D possibly being TRBD1 (6 bases). CDR3 length equals 13 residues. The V end was cut by 10 bases, the J end by 5 bases, with 17 bases between. Germline V lookup: CDR1 LNHDA, CDR2 SQIVND (reference sequence). CDR3 sequence reads: CATRAGQTYGYTF. The CDR3 nucleotides read TGTGCCACCAGGGCCGGACAGACATATGGCTACACCTTC.

J is TRBJ2-5 and V is TRBV2; D is unclear. The CDR3 consists of 13 residues. V lost 4 bases and J 2 bases, leaving 8 bases between the germline ends. Germline assignment: CDR1 SNHLY and CDR2 FYNNEI. DNA for the CDR3: TGTGCCAGCAGTGGGAGTTGGCAAGAGACCCAGTACTTC. It encodes CASSGSWQETQYF. The variable domain in full, with the rest retrieved from reference TRBV2 and TRBJ2-5, is EPEVTQTPSHQVTQMGQEVILRCVPISNHLYFYWYRQILGQKVEFLVSFYNNEISEKSEIFDDQFSVERPDGSNFTLKIRSTKLEDSAMYFCASSGSWQETQYFGPGTRLLVL.

This clone was picked up a small number of times. The chain carries TRBV29-1 and TRBJ1-3, with D uncertain. The CDR3 covers 11 residues. V was trimmed by 6 bases and J by 3 bases, leaving 6 bases between them. Per germline, CDR1 SQVTM and CDR2 ANQGSEA. The CDR3 is CSVLIGNTIYF. CDR3 nucleotide sequence: TGCAGCGTCCTAATTGGAAACACCATATATTTT.

V gene TRBV5-1 combines with J gene TRBJ2-7; weak D call: TRBD2 (5 bases). The length of the CDR3 is 13 residues. Trimming cost V 0 bases and J 5 bases, with 9 bases left between them. Germline V gives CDR1 SGHRS, CDR2 YFSETQ. The chain's CDR3 is CASSLVYGNEQYF. The CDR3, as DNA: TGCGCCAGCAGCTTGGTGTACGGGAACGAGCAGTACTTC.

This rearrangement joins TRBV10-2 to TRBJ2-7; the match to TRBD2 covers 11 bases. The CDR3 consists of 13 residues. Germline assignment: CDR1 WSHSY and CDR2 SAAADI. V trimming: 6 bases; J trimming: 5 bases; junction bases outside the gene matches: 3. The CDR3 nucleotides are TGCGCCAGCAGGACTAGCGGGACCGACGAGCAGTACTTC. It encodes CASRTSGTDEQYF.

This clone was observed once. The rearrangement links TRBV7-9 to TRBJ1-1, with a possible D match to TRBD1 (5 bases). The germline V and J ends were trimmed by 1 base and 0 bases, with 9 bases remaining between them. The CDR3 sequence is 15 residues long. Germline CDR1 reads SEHNR; CDR2 reads FQNEAQ (reference sequence). The CDR3 region has the DNA TGTGCCAGCAGCTTAGGGGGCACTTTGAACACTGAAGCTTTCTTT. This sequence encodes CASSLGGTLNTEAFF.

This chain connects TRBV5-1 to TRBJ2-3, with D possibly matching TRBD1 (6 bases). The ends were cut back, 0 bases at V and 2 bases at J, with 22 bases in the middle. CDR3 length equals 19 residues. Germline V gene data show CDR1 as SGHRS and CDR2 as YFSETQ. CDR3 DNA: TGCGCCAGCAGCTTGGGGACGCGTTCTGGGGGCCGGATCACAGATACGCAGTATTTT. It is translated as CASSLGTRSGGRITDTQYF.

The gene calls are TRBV5-4 and TRBJ1-5; D not certain. Trimming cost V 0 bases and J 3 bases, with 4 bases left between them. The CDR3 length is 13 residues. CDR1 and CDR2 (germline): SGHNT, YYREEE (reference sequence). The CDR3 protein is CASSLGANQPQHF. The CDR3 coding sequence is TGTGCCAGCAGCTTGGGAGCCAATCAGCCCCAGCATTTT.

The rearrangement uses TRBV6-6 and TRBJ2-1; 8 bases agree with TRBD2. The germline V gene encodes CDR1 MNHNY and CDR2 SVGAGI (reference sequence). V lost 1 base to trimming and J lost 10 bases; unmatched junction nucleotides: 3. CDR3 length equals 13 residues. As DNA, the CDR3 is TGTGCCAGCAGTTACTTACTAGCGGAGGAGCAGTTCTTC. It encodes CASSYLLAEEQFF.

In its sample, this clone was seen many times. The chain employs TRBV11-2 and TRBJ2-7, with 7 bases aligning to TRBD2. The V and J ends lost 9 bases and 3 bases, in that order; junction bases with no gene match: 5. Germline V gene lookup returns CDR1 SGHAT and CDR2 FQNNGV. This CDR3 is 12 amino acids long. CDR3 nucleotides: TGTGCCAGTTGGGGGGGACTCTACGAGCAGTACTTC. This encodes CASWGGLYEQYF.

The CDR3 region has the DNA TGTGCCAGCAGTACGGAGGGAGATGAAAAACTGTTTTTT. It is translated as CASSTEGDEKLFF. The J gene is TRBJ1-4, the V gene TRBV28; D unclear. The ends were cut back, 5 bases at V and 6 bases at J, with 10 bases in the middle. The CDR3 runs 13 residues. CDR1 and CDR2 from the germline V gene are MDHEN and SYDVKM. The full variable domain, in which reference TRBV28 and TRBJ1-4 provide the parts outside the CDR3, is DVKVTQSSRYLVKRTGEKVFLECVQDMDHENMFWYRQDPGLGLRLIYFSYDVKMKEKGDIPEGYSVSREKKERFSLILESASTNQTSMYLCASSTEGDEKLFFGSGTQLSVL.

The chain uses TRBV9 and TRBJ1-3, with TRBD1 matching 8 bases. With V trimmed by 3 bases and J by 2 bases, 7 bases remained unmatched. The V gene's germline CDR1 is SGDLS and CDR2 YYNGEE. The CDR3 has 16 amino acids. The CDR3 sequence: CASSAAGGGAGNTIYF. The CDR3 region has the DNA TGTGCCAGCAGCGCCGCAGGGGGCGGTGCTGGAAACACCATATATTTT. The full variable domain, its missing parts supplied by reference TRBV9 and TRBJ1-3, is DSGVTQTPKHLITATGQRVTLRCSPRSGDLSVYWYQQSLDQGLQFLIQYYNGEERAKGNILERFSAQQFPDLHSELNLSSLELGDSALYFCASSAAGGGAGNTIYFGEGSWLTVV.

This chain connects TRBV5-1 to TRBJ2-7; the match to TRBD1 covers 8 bases. Losses at the gene ends were 2 bases for V and 2 bases for J; bases not matched to a gene: 6. CDR1 SGHRS and CDR2 YFSETQ come from the germline V gene. The CDR3 sequence is 15 residues long. The CDR3 bases are TGCGCCAGCAGCTTCGGGACAGGTACGGCCTACGAGCAGTACTTC. It specifies CASSFGTGTAYEQYF.